These 32 T cell receptor beta chains originate from one sample sequenced in a study of glioma-infiltrating T cells after dendritic cell vaccination. TCRdb keeps only in-frame clones here, not all; method: immunoSEQ multiplex PCR. The repertoire holds around 96,000 clones, with roughly three quarters as singletons. Sample: blood, taken before dendritic cell vaccination. The receptor source for this set is a human donor with glioblastoma.

The V call is TRBV27, the J call TRBJ2-7; the match to TRBD2 covers 7 bases. CDR3 length: 16 amino acids. Unmatched junction bases numbered 17, after V lost 6 bases and J lost 6 bases. Germline values: CDR1 MNHEY, CDR2 SMNVEV (reference sequence). The DNA for the CDR3 is TGTGCCAGCAGCGTGGGATTGCGGGGGAGCCGGAGCGAGCAGTACTTC. Translation: CASSVGLRGSRSEQYF.

This clone appeared a few times. The genes are TRBV6-4 and TRBJ2-2, with TRBD2 matching 11 bases. Germline CDR1 and CDR2: MRHNA and SNTAGT. V lost 5 bases to trimming and J lost 4 bases; unmatched junction nucleotides: 0. CDR3 length equals 14 residues. CDR3: CASSLAGGTGELFF. The CDR3, as DNA: TGTGCCAGCAGTCTAGCGGGGGGCACCGGGGAGCTGTTTTTT.

The rearrangement links TRBV5-4 to TRBJ2-5; D may be TRBD1 (6 bases). This CDR3 comprises 15 residues. Germline CDR1 and CDR2: SGHNT and YYREEE (reference sequence). V gave up 0 bases and J gave up 7 bases, with 16 bases separating them. The DNA for the CDR3 is TGTGCCAGCAGCTTGGACTTCCAAGAAGGGGGGACCCAGTACTTC. The encoded protein is CASSLDFQEGGTQYF.

The chain couples TRBV6-5 to TRBJ1-2; the D is unclear. V was trimmed by 0 bases and J by 7 bases, leaving 9 bases between them. The germline gives CDR1 MNHEY, CDR2 SVGAGI. This CDR3 has 13 residues. CDR3 in DNA: TGTGCCAGCAGTTACTCGTCAGGTACTGGCTACACCTTC. Translating gives CASSYSSGTGYTF.

This clone turned up a few times. The chain carries TRBV30 and TRBJ1-3, with D possibly matching TRBD1 (5 bases). V was trimmed by 0 bases and J by 2 bases, leaving 17 bases between them. Looked up from germline, CDR1 is GTSNPN and CDR2 is SVGIG (reference sequence). This CDR3 contains 17 residues. CDR3 protein: CAWSVLRFGGAGNTIYF. The CDR3 DNA sequence: TGTGCCTGGAGTGTCCTTCGATTTGGGGGGGCTGGAAACACCATATATTTT. Combining the CDR3 with reference TRBV30 and TRBJ1-3 gives the whole variable domain SQTIHQWPATLVQPVGSPLSLECTVEGTSNPNLYWYRQAAGRGLQLLFYSVGIGQISSEVPQNLSASRPQDRQFILSSKKLLLSDSGFYLCAWSVLRFGGAGNTIYFGEGSWLTVV.

The rearrangement joins TRBV5-1 to TRBJ2-1; 9 nucleotides line up with TRBD2. The length of the CDR3 is 13 residues. Germline V lookup: CDR1 SGHRS, CDR2 YFSETQ. Trimming cost V 2 bases and J 10 bases; bases outside gene matches: 4. The CDR3 loop reads CASSFGLAWEQFF. The CDR3, as DNA: TGCGCCAGCAGCTTTGGACTAGCGTGGGAGCAGTTCTTC.

This sequence joins TRBV27 and TRBJ1-1, with 9 bases aligning to TRBD1. Germline V CDR1 and CDR2: MNHEY, SMNVEV (reference sequence). The J segment lost 4 bases and the V segment lost 5 bases, leaving 11 bases of the junction unmatched. CDR3 size: 16 residues. The CDR3 region has the DNA TGTGCCAGCAGTCCATACGGGACAGGGCCCATCACTGAAGCTTTCTTT. Translated, it gives CASSPYGTGPITEAFF.

The chain combines TRBV28 with TRBJ2-1; 9 nucleotides agree with TRBD2. CDR3 length: 15 amino acids. Germline CDR1 reads MDHEN; CDR2 reads SYDVKM. After removal of 3 bases from V and 5 bases from J, the junction contained 5 bases not matched to a gene. CDR3 amino acids: CASSLVAGDHNEQFF. The CDR3 coding sequence is TGTGCCAGCAGTTTGGTAGCGGGAGACCACAATGAGCAGTTCTTC.

The chain's CDR3 is CASSYEGFSYGYTF. In DNA form, the CDR3 reads TGTGCCAGTAGTTACGAGGGTTTTAGCTATGGCTACACCTTC. The rearrangement links TRBV19 to TRBJ1-2; D uncertain. The V end lost 5 bases, the J end lost 4 bases, and 14 bases lay between the germline ends. The CDR3 is 14 amino acids. The germline gives CDR1 LNHDA, CDR2 SQIVND (reference sequence).

This sequence joins TRBV15 and TRBJ1-1, with 7 bases that match TRBD1. With 5 bases clipped from V and 0 bases from J, the junction kept 15 bases outside the gene matches. Germline values: CDR1 LNHNV, CDR2 YYDKDF (reference sequence). The CDR3 has 18 amino acids. CDR3: CATSFSRDSSFMNTEAFF. In DNA form, the CDR3 reads TGTGCCACCAGCTTCAGCCGGGACAGCTCCTTCATGAACACTGAAGCTTTCTTT.

This chain uses TRBV5-1 with TRBJ1-2; D unresolved. The germline V gene encodes CDR1 SGHRS and CDR2 YFSETQ. Trimming stripped 4 bases from V and 4 bases from J, with 20 bases between. This CDR3 has 16 residues. In DNA, the CDR3 is TGCGCCAGCAGCCCCTTCCTCCGGGATTTAGGCTATGGCTACACCTTC. This codes for CASSPFLRDLGYGYTF.

The chain uses TRBV29-1 and TRBJ2-3, with a tentative D call TRBD2 (6 bases). V gave up 2 bases and J gave up 4 bases, with 13 bases separating them. Per germline, CDR1 SQVTM and CDR2 ANQGSEA. The CDR3 is made up of 14 amino acids. The CDR3 loop is CSVESREKADTQYF. The CDR3 DNA is TGCAGCGTTGAATCACGGGAGAAGGCAGATACGCAGTATTTT.

The V call is TRBV2, the J call TRBJ1-1; D perhaps matches TRBD1 (5 bases). V gave up 6 bases and J gave up 1 base, with 15 bases separating them. The CDR3 contains 15 residues. CDR1 SNHLY and CDR2 FYNNEI come from the germline V gene. The CDR3 nucleotides are TGTGCCAGCAGAAACCCTGCGGGACCGAACACTGAAGCTTTCTTT. Residues: CASRNPAGPNTEAFF.

The chain couples TRBV10-3 to TRBJ2-2, with TRBD2 identical over 7 bases. From germline, CDR1 is ENHRY and CDR2 SYGVKD. The CDR3 consists of 17 residues. The junction had 14 bases not matched to a gene; V was cut back by 3 bases and J by 7 bases. This chain's CDR3 is CAISEVEAGALGGELFF. The CDR3 bases are TGTGCCATCAGTGAAGTCGAGGCGGGAGCCTTAGGCGGGGAGCTGTTTTTT.

The CDR3 bases are TGCGCCAGCAGCTTGGGGCAGGGGGTACGCACCGGGGAGCTGTTTTTT. Translating gives CASSLGQGVRTGELFF. The chain uses TRBV5-1 and TRBJ2-2, with TRBD1 matching 7 bases. This CDR3 spans 16 amino acids. The V gene's germline CDR1 is SGHRS and CDR2 YFSETQ. V lost 0 bases, J lost 4 bases, and 6 bases stayed unmatched.

The V call is TRBV2, the J call TRBJ2-7; D unclear. Germline CDR1 reads SNHLY; CDR2 reads FYNNEI. This CDR3 has 11 amino acids. The ends were cut back, 6 bases at V and 0 bases at J, with 3 bases in the middle. The DNA of the CDR3 is TGTGCCAGCAGCCTCTCCTACGAGCAGTACTTC. Residues: CASSLSYEQYF.

The chain couples TRBV2 to TRBJ2-7, with 7 bases lining up with TRBD2. The CDR3 has 15 residues. Germline V lookup: CDR1 SNHLY, CDR2 FYNNEI. The junction had 8 bases not matched to a gene; V was cut back by 4 bases and J by 2 bases. In DNA, the CDR3 is TGTGCCAGCAGTGGCGGGCTAGCGGTGGCCTACGAGCAGTACTTC. It codes for CASSGGLAVAYEQYF.

In this sample, this clone turned up a few times. The chain uses TRBV2 and TRBJ2-1; 7 bases line up with TRBD2. V dropped 5 bases and J dropped 7; count of bases not matched to a gene: 14. The CDR3 loop spans 16 amino acids. Germline CDR1 and CDR2: SNHLY and FYNNEI. CDR3: CASSFTSGKGTNEQFF. CDR3 sequence (DNA): TGTGCCAGCAGTTTTACCAGCGGGAAGGGGACGAATGAGCAGTTCTTC.

The chain carries TRBV6-4 and TRBJ1-1, with a tentative D call TRBD1 (5 bases). V shed 1 base and J shed 1 base, with 16 bases lying between them. CDR3 size: 17 residues. Looked up from germline, CDR1 is MRHNA and CDR2 is SNTAGT. The CDR3 region is CASSDFTAGLWNTEAFF. DNA for the CDR3: TGTGCCAGCAGTGACTTTACTGCAGGGCTCTGGAACACTGAAGCTTTCTTT.

This rearrangement joins TRBV7-8 to TRBJ1-2; no definite D call. In germline, CDR1 is SGHVS, CDR2 FQNEAQ. The CDR3 loop spans 14 amino acids. Trimming removed 2 bases at V and 4 bases at J, with 11 bases between. CDR3 sequence: CASSLLGGRYGYTF. CDR3 DNA sequence: TGTGCCAGCAGCTTACTTGGAGGCCGCTATGGCTACACCTTC.

The V and J genes are TRBV15 and TRBJ2-3; D uncertain. CDR3 length equals 16 residues. Germline V lookup: CDR1 LNHNV, CDR2 YYDKDF (reference sequence). V lost 1 base, J lost 0 bases, and 11 bases lay in between. The CDR3 sequence: CATSRARSRSTDTQYF. The CDR3 nucleotides read TGTGCCACCAGCAGAGCTCGGAGCCGAAGCACAGATACGCAGTATTTT. Filled out from reference TRBV15 and TRBJ2-3, the complete variable domain reads DAMVIQNPRYQVTQFGKPVTLSCSQTLNHNVMYWYQQKSSQAPKLLFHYYDKDFNNEADTPDNFQSRRPNTSFCFLDIRSPGLGDTAMYLCATSRARSRSTDTQYFGPGTRLTVL.

The chain combines TRBV19 with TRBJ1-5; D is unclear. The germline V and J ends were trimmed by 3 bases and 3 bases, with 9 bases remaining between them. The CDR3 is made up of 14 amino acids. Germline values: CDR1 LNHDA, CDR2 SQIVND (reference sequence). In DNA form, the CDR3 reads TGTGCCAGTAGTATCACACGGGACAATCAGCCCCAGCATTTT. This translates into CASSITRDNQPQHF.

Only a few counts were recorded for this clone. The chain uses TRBV10-3 and TRBJ2-3; 7 nucleotides line up with TRBD2. The trim removed 8 bases at V and 2 bases at J, leaving 10 bases unmatched. Germline V gives CDR1 ENHRY, CDR2 SYGVKD. The CDR3 loop spans 15 amino acids. In nucleotides, the CDR3 is TGTGCCATCCGTCAAACGGGGGGTCACACAGATACGCAGTATTTT. It codes for CAIRQTGGHTDTQYF.

The chain employs TRBV27 and TRBJ2-5; TRBD2 agrees at 11 bases. The germline CDR1 and CDR2 sequences are MNHEY and SMNVEV (reference sequence). This CDR3 spans 15 amino acids. V was clipped by 3 bases and J by 2 bases; unmatched bases: 2. The CDR3 nucleotides are TGTGCCAGCAGTTTGGTAGCGGGGGGGCAAGAGACCCAGTACTTC. It yields the protein CASSLVAGGQETQYF.

The chain recombines TRBV18 with TRBJ1-1; D not certain. V gave up 2 bases and J gave up 7 bases, with 11 bases separating them. The CDR3 extends over 13 amino acids. CDR1 and CDR2 from the germline V gene are KGHSH and LQKENI. The CDR3 DNA reads as TGTGCCAGCTCACCAAGAGTGCGGGGTGAAGCTTTCTTT. This codes for CASSPRVRGEAFF.

This clone turned up a few times. This chain connects TRBV6-5 to TRBJ1-2, with 7 bases that match TRBD1. The V gene end was trimmed by 5 bases and the J gene end by 5 bases; junction bases not matched to a gene: 5. Germline V lookup: CDR1 MNHEY, CDR2 SVGAGI. CDR3 size: 13 residues. CDR3 sequence reads: CASSRDRGYGYTF. CDR3 DNA: TGTGCCAGCAGTAGGGACAGAGGATATGGCTACACCTTC.

The rearrangement joins TRBV6-1 to TRBJ2-5; D may be TRBD2 (5 bases). Deletions cut 10 bases from V and 5 bases from J, with 14 bases between. This CDR3 comprises 12 residues. The V gene's germline CDR1 is MNHNS and CDR2 SASEGT. As DNA, the CDR3 is TGTGCCACCACTATCACGGGGGAGACCCAGTACTTC. Its translation: CATTITGETQYF.

This clone was detected only once. The rearrangement uses TRBV28 and TRBJ2-1, with 7 nucleotides matching TRBD2. Germline values: CDR1 MDHEN, CDR2 SYDVKM. The J segment lost 4 bases and the V segment lost 1 base, leaving 10 bases of the junction unmatched. CDR3 size: 17 residues. DNA of the CDR3: TGTGCCAGCAGTTTATTGAAGGCTAGCGGATTTTACAATGAGCAGTTCTTC. It translates to CASSLLKASGFYNEQFF. The full variable domain, its missing parts supplied by reference TRBV28 and TRBJ2-1, is DVKVTQSSRYLVKRTGEKVFLECVQDMDHENMFWYRQDPGLGLRLIYFSYDVKMKEKGDIPEGYSVSREKKERFSLILESASTNQTSMYLCASSLLKASGFYNEQFFGPGTRLTVL.

This sequence joins TRBV28 and TRBJ2-1, with 12 bases that match TRBD2. V was pared by 6 bases and J by 7 bases, with 7 bases of the junction left unmatched. Germline-derived CDR1 and CDR2 are MDHEN and SYDVKM. This CDR3 is 15 amino acids long. The CDR3 protein is CASSRLAGVGNEQFF. The CDR3 bases are TGTGCCAGCAGCCGACTAGCGGGAGTAGGGAATGAGCAGTTCTTC.

This chain uses TRBV2 with TRBJ1-2; D remains ambiguous. The V gene lost 4 bases and the J gene lost 0 bases, with 6 bases spanning the gap. This CDR3 region has 13 residues. The germline V gene encodes CDR1 SNHLY and CDR2 FYNNEI. CDR3 DNA: TGTGCCAGCAGTGGGCAACCTAACTATGGCTACACCTTC. It specifies CASSGQPNYGYTF.

This clone was seen more than once but under ten times. V and J are TRBV7-8 and TRBJ1-1; D not resolved. The CDR3 runs to 13 residues. With 5 bases removed from V and 5 bases from J, the gap between germline ends came to 12 bases. Germline CDR1 is SGHVS and CDR2 is FQNEAQ. CDR3 nucleotide sequence: TGTGCCAGCAGCCGGGCGGGAGGGACTGAAGCTTTCTTT. Its translation is CASSRAGGTEAFF.

The rearrangement links TRBV11-2 to TRBJ1-6; perhaps TRBD1 as D (6 bases). The germline V and J ends were trimmed by 1 base and 0 bases, with 16 bases remaining between them. The CDR3 has 19 amino acids. Germline V gene sequence: CDR1 SGHAT, CDR2 FQNNGV. The chain's CDR3 is CASSLVHRASSSYNSPLHF. The CDR3, as DNA: TGTGCCAGCAGCTTAGTCCACAGGGCCTCCAGCTCCTATAATTCACCCCTCCACTTT. The variable domain in full, with the rest retrieved from reference TRBV11-2 and TRBJ1-6, is EAGVAQSPRYKIIEKRQSVAFWCNPISGHATLYWYQQILGQGPKLLIQFQNNGVVDDSQLPKDRFSAERLKGVDSTLKIQPAKLEDSAVYLCASSLVHRASSSYNSPLHFGNGTRLTVT.